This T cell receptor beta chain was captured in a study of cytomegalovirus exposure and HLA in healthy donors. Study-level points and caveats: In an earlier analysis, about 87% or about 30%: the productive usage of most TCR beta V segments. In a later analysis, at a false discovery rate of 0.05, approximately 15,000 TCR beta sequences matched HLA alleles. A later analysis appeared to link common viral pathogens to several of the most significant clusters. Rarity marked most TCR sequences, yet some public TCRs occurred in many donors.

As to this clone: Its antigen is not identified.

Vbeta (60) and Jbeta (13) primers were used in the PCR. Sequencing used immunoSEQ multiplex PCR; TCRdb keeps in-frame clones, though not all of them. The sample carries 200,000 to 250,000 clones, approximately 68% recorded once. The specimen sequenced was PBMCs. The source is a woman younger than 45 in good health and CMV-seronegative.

CDR3 loop: CASSLVTGDTQYF. The CDR3 nucleotides are TGTGCCAGCAGTTTAGTGACGGGGGATACGCAGTATTTT. The chain employs TRBV27 and TRBJ2-3; maybe TRBD2 (5 bases). V shed 2 bases and J shed 6 bases, with 9 bases lying between them. This CDR3 spans 13 amino acids. Germline-derived CDR1 and CDR2 are MNHEY and SMNVEV (reference sequence).